The 26 T cell receptor beta chains below all came from one sample that was sequenced in a study of control samples from healthy donors and cancer patients. This table comes from immunoSEQ multiplex PCR, and its TCRdb copy is limited to in-frame clones, with some not included. The data hold 75,000 to 95,000 clones, with 90% observed a single time. The sequenced sample consisted of blood. Source of these receptors: a woman younger than 35 in good health.

The chain combines TRBV2 with TRBJ2-5; 7 bases are shared with TRBD2. V gave up 7 bases and J gave up 5 bases; unmatched junction bases: 10. CDR1 and CDR2 from the germline V gene are SNHLY and FYNNEI. The CDR3 has 14 amino acids. The CDR3 protein is CASTVTGGGETQYF. The CDR3, as DNA: TGTGCCAGCACAGTGACTGGGGGAGGGGAGACCCAGTACTTC. The complete variable domain, with remaining parts taken from reference TRBV2 and TRBJ2-5, reads EPEVTQTPSHQVTQMGQEVILRCVPISNHLYFYWYRQILGQKVEFLVSFYNNEISEKSEIFDDQFSVERPDGSNFTLKIRSTKLEDSAMYFCASTVTGGGETQYFGPGTRLLVL.

This chain links TRBV10-2 with TRBJ2-1; D remains ambiguous. Trimming took off 0 bases at V and 12 bases at J, with 15 bases between the two ends. CDR1 and CDR2 (germline): WSHSY, SAAADI. The CDR3 loop spans 14 amino acids. The DNA for the CDR3 is TGCGCCAGCAGTGAGTCGGTGGTGTCCTCCTGGCAGTTCTTC. This translates into CASSESVVSSWQFF.

The rearrangement uses TRBV6-5 and TRBJ2-7; weak D call: TRBD1 (6 bases). Germline V gene sequence: CDR1 MNHEY, CDR2 SVGAGI. Trimming took 6 bases from V and 11 from J, leaving 20 bases between them. This CDR3 region has 13 residues. CDR3 sequence (DNA): TGTGCCAGCAGAGACCGGGACATAACTTTCGAGTACTTC. It is translated as CASRDRDITFEYF.

V usage is TRBV3-1 (or the pseudogene TRBV3-2) and J usage is TRBJ2-1, with D perhaps matching TRBD2 (7 bases). The length of the CDR3 is 16 residues. CDR1 LGHDT and CDR2 YNNKEL come from the germline V gene (reference sequence). Trimming removed 5 bases from V and 4 bases from J, with 18 bases in between. The CDR3 bases are TGTGCCAGCAGCGGGGGGGCGGGGGCCCCTTACAATGAGCAGTTCTTC. Protein product: CASSGGAGAPYNEQFF.

This CDR3 is CASSYGRTGVLTEAFF. CDR3 nucleotide sequence: TGTGCCAGCAGTTACGGAAGGACAGGGGTCCTCACTGAAGCTTTCTTT. The chain has TRBV6-5 and TRBJ1-1, with TRBD1 matching over 9 bases. V shed 2 bases and J 4 bases; nucleotides not matched to a gene: 8. Germline values: CDR1 MNHEY, CDR2 SVGAGI. This CDR3 is built from 16 residues.

This clone was detected only a few times. CDR3 bases: TGTGCCAGCAGGTGGGACCAGCCCCAGCATTTT. Its protein product is CASRWDQPQHF. This chain links TRBV6-5 with TRBJ1-5; maybe TRBD1 (5 bases). Trimming took off 6 bases at V and 7 bases at J, with 7 bases between the two ends. CDR3 size: 11 residues. CDR1 is MNHEY, CDR2 SVGAGI, per germline.

This sequence joins TRBV3-1 (or the pseudogene TRBV3-2) and TRBJ2-1; 9 bases fit TRBD2. V shed 4 bases, J shed 10 bases, and the junction held 5 bases outside the gene matches. In germline, CDR1 is LGHDT, CDR2 YNNKEL (reference sequence). CDR3 length: 13 amino acids. CDR3 loop: CASSPTSGLEQFF. CDR3 nucleotide sequence: TGTGCCAGCAGCCCGACTAGCGGTTTGGAGCAGTTCTTC.

This chain uses TRBV7-8 with TRBJ2-3; 9 bases fit TRBD1. Germline V lookup: CDR1 SGHVS, CDR2 FQNEAQ. This CDR3 is 16 amino acids long. The V segment lost 5 bases and the J segment 5 bases; nucleotides outside the gene matches: 11. DNA of the CDR3: TGTGCCAGCAGCCCCGGGACAGGGCAAGGGGGAGATACGCAGTATTTT. As protein: CASSPGTGQGGDTQYF.

The J gene is TRBJ2-1, the V gene TRBV11-2, with TRBD2 identical over 10 bases. The CDR3 loop spans 16 amino acids. Trimming removed 5 bases from V and 5 bases from J; junction bases left unmatched: 9. Germline V gene sequence: CDR1 SGHAT, CDR2 FQNNGV. The CDR3, as DNA: TGTGCCAGCAGCCGGATACTAGCGGGACTAAACAATGAGCAGTTCTTC. Amino acids: CASSRILAGLNNEQFF.

This clone was observed once. The V and J genes are TRBV10-2 and TRBJ2-5, with D perhaps TRBD1 (6 bases). The V and J ends lost 2 bases and 6 bases respectively, with 16 bases between them. Germline loops: CDR1 WSHSY, CDR2 SAAADI. This CDR3 region has 15 residues. The chain's CDR3 is CASSEGGQRLKTQYF. CDR3 sequence (DNA): TGCGCCAGCAGTGAGGGGGGACAACGGTTGAAGACCCAGTACTTC.

This clone was counted a single time. This chain links TRBV29-1 with TRBJ1-2; perhaps TRBD1 as D (5 bases). The CDR3 sequence is 11 residues long. Germline V gene sequence: CDR1 SQVTM, CDR2 ANQGSEA. The V and J ends lost 3 bases and 5 bases respectively, with 7 bases between them. CDR3: CSVERGYGYTF. In DNA form, the CDR3 reads TGCAGCGTTGAGAGGGGTTATGGCTACACCTTC.

The V call is TRBV5-1, the J call TRBJ2-7; D is ambiguous. V was cut by 7 bases and J by 3 bases, with 14 bases left in between. The CDR3 totals 13 residues. CDR1 is SGHRS, CDR2 YFSETQ, per germline. Written as DNA, the CDR3 is TGCGCCAGCCGAATCAAGCCGAACTACGAGCAGTACTTC. Translating gives CASRIKPNYEQYF.

This chain uses TRBV2 with TRBJ1-1, with 9 bases identical to TRBD1. This CDR3 comprises 14 residues. J gave up 4 bases and V 7 bases, and 7 bases lay outside the gene matches. Germline CDR1 and CDR2: SNHLY and FYNNEI. The CDR3 sequence: CASIAGTGTTEAFF. The CDR3, as DNA: TGTGCCAGCATCGCCGGGACAGGGACCACTGAAGCTTTCTTT.

The chain is built from TRBV7-9 and TRBJ1-2; D unresolved. Germline CDR1 is SEHNR and CDR2 is FQNEAQ (reference sequence). V lost 3 bases and J 6 bases, leaving 14 bases between the germline ends. CDR3 length: 14 residues. DNA of the CDR3: TGTGCCAGCAGCTTCGGCAGCCTCAATCATGGCTACACCTTC. It codes for CASSFGSLNHGYTF.

This chain joins TRBV3-1 (or the pseudogene TRBV3-2) and TRBJ2-7; 7 bases line up with TRBD1. Trimming cost V 6 bases and J 9 bases; bases outside gene matches: 5. The CDR3 runs to 11 residues. Germline V gene lookup returns CDR1 LGHDT and CDR2 YNNKEL (reference sequence). The CDR3 DNA is TGTGCCAGCAGGGACAGGTCCGGGCAGTACTTC. Translated: CASRDRSGQYF.

This chain joins TRBV10-3 and TRBJ1-2; no reliable D call. The germline CDR1 and CDR2 sequences are ENHRY and SYGVKD. This CDR3 has 12 residues. The V end lost 10 bases, the J end lost 3 bases, and 12 bases lay between the germline ends. As DNA, the CDR3 is TGTGCCACCACGAACGGGGACTATGGCTACACCTTC. This translates into CATTNGDYGYTF.

The V and J genes are TRBV5-4 and TRBJ1-1, with 7 positions matching TRBD1. The J segment lost 3 bases and the V segment lost 4 bases, leaving 6 bases of the junction unmatched. This CDR3 region has 14 residues. Germline-derived CDR1 and CDR2 are SGHNT and YYREEE (reference sequence). This chain's CDR3 is CASSLDRVDTEAFF. Here the CDR3 DNA reads TGTGCCAGCAGCCTTGACAGGGTCGACACTGAAGCTTTCTTT.

The gene calls are TRBV15 and TRBJ2-1, with D perhaps matching TRBD1 (5 bases). The germline CDR1 and CDR2 sequences are LNHNV and YYDKDF (reference sequence). The CDR3 consists of 16 residues. V dropped 4 bases and J dropped 8 bases, with 21 bases sitting between them. The CDR3 spells CATSTYRDSGNDEQFF. CDR3 nucleotide sequence: TGTGCCACCAGCACCTATCGAGACTCAGGGAACGATGAGCAGTTCTTC.

The chain has TRBV7-3 and TRBJ2-1, with 9 positions matching TRBD2. CDR3 length equals 15 residues. V shed 4 bases, J shed 4 bases, and the junction held 5 bases outside the gene matches. Looked up from germline, CDR1 is SGHTA and CDR2 is FQGTGA. The CDR3 protein is CASSSERGVYNEQFF. The CDR3 nucleotides are TGTGCCAGCAGCTCCGAGCGGGGGGTTTACAATGAGCAGTTCTTC.

This chain connects TRBV5-6 to TRBJ2-3; a possible D gene is TRBD2 (5 bases). V lost 6 bases to trimming and J lost 1 base, with 18 bases between them. CDR3 length: 16 amino acids. In germline, CDR1 is SGHDT, CDR2 YYEEEE. The CDR3 nucleotides read TGTGCCAGCAACCTGAAACTCCGGGATGGCACAGATACGCAGTATTTT. Protein: CASNLKLRDGTDTQYF.

The chain recombines TRBV3-1 (or the pseudogene TRBV3-2) with TRBJ1-1, with D uncertain. The CDR3 has 17 amino acids. Germline V gene data show CDR1 as LGHDT and CDR2 as YNNKEL (reference sequence). Deletions cut 4 bases from V and 0 bases from J, with 18 bases between. CDR3: CASSLRLEAGMNTEAFF. The CDR3, as DNA: TGTGCCAGCAGCCTACGATTAGAGGCGGGGATGAACACTGAAGCTTTCTTT.

The chain joins TRBV16 to TRBJ1-1; D perhaps matches TRBD1 (5 bases). Trimming left V 1 base short and J 4 bases short, with 10 bases between. The CDR3 is 14 amino acids. CDR1 is KGHSY and CDR2 is FQNENV in the germline V gene. Here the CDR3 reads CASSQLAGTTEAFF. The CDR3 DNA sequence: TGTGCCAGCAGCCAATTGGCCGGGACCACTGAAGCTTTCTTT.

The chain employs TRBV6-5 and TRBJ1-1; possibly TRBD1 for D (5 bases). Trimming shortened V by 4 bases and J by 0 bases, and 15 bases separated the two germline ends. The CDR3 is 16 amino acids. CDR1 MNHEY and CDR2 SVGAGI come from the germline V gene. The CDR3 here is CASSLASGTMNTEAFF. The CDR3, as DNA: TGTGCCAGCAGTTTGGCCTCCGGGACCATGAACACTGAAGCTTTCTTT.

The chain carries TRBV7-9 and TRBJ1-3; TRBD1 might be the D (6 bases). V was clipped by 5 bases and J by 3 bases, with 11 bases between them. Germline CDR1 SEHNR, CDR2 FQNEAQ (reference sequence). The CDR3 is 14 amino acids. CDR3 sequence reads: CASSLQGYGNTIYF. Here the CDR3 DNA reads TGTGCCAGCAGCCTACAGGGTTATGGAAACACCATATATTTT.

This sequence joins TRBV5-1 and TRBJ1-1; a weak D match, TRBD1 (5 bases). In germline, CDR1 is SGHRS, CDR2 YFSETQ. The CDR3 sequence is 14 residues long. The ends were cut back, 0 bases at V and 1 base at J, with 7 bases in the middle. The CDR3 loop reads CASSLVGGNTEAFF. The CDR3 coding sequence is TGCGCCAGCAGCTTGGTTGGGGGGAACACTGAAGCTTTCTTT.

On this clone: The sample carries other DNA sequences with the same CDR3. The chain recombines TRBV11-2 with TRBJ2-3, with 9 bases identical to TRBD2. The length of the CDR3 is 14 residues. After removal of 1 base from V and 4 bases from J, the junction contained 0 bases not matched to a gene. The germline gives CDR1 SGHAT, CDR2 FQNNGV. CDR3 bases: TGTGCCAGCAGCTTAGGACTAGCGGCAGATACGCAGTATTTT. It codes for CASSLGLAADTQYF. The complete variable domain, with remaining parts taken from reference TRBV11-2 and TRBJ2-3, reads EAGVAQSPRYKIIEKRQSVAFWCNPISGHATLYWYQQILGQGPKLLIQFQNNGVVDDSQLPKDRFSAERLKGVDSTLKIQPAKLEDSAVYLCASSLGLAADTQYFGPGTRLTVL.